A selection of T cell receptor beta chains follows, all from one sample in a study of CD4 T cells in relation to SARS-CoV-2 and coronaviruses. Profiled with immunoSEQ multiplex PCR; TCRdb holds only in-frame clones, not every one. The sample yields some 45,000 clones, roughly four fifths seen once. No antigen is known for these receptors. The sample taken for sequencing was naive CD4+ T cells from PBMCs, cultured in vitro. These receptors were taken from an adult with COVID-19. The CDR3 runs from the conserved cysteine through the conserved F or W. Each record gives: clone size, V gene, D gene, CDR3 length, J gene, CDR3 protein, CDR3 DNA. A D gene is named only where the DNA matches it firmly. Clone size is not always given. Where it is, it says once, few, many or a class for expanded clones.

clone_size: -; v_call: TRBV11-3; d_call: -; cdr3_length: 14; j_call: TRBJ2-1; cdr3_aa: CASSLGTGYHEQFF; cdr3_nt: TGTGCCAGCAGCCTAGGCACAGGGTATCATGAGCAGTTCTTC
clone_size: -; v_call: TRBV14; d_call: TRBD2; cdr3_length: 15; j_call: TRBJ2-2; cdr3_aa: CASSHSGRDTGELFF; cdr3_nt: TGTGCCAGCAGCCACAGCGGGAGGGACACCGGGGAGCTGTTTTTT
clone_size: -; v_call: TRBV18; d_call: TRBD2; cdr3_length: 17; j_call: TRBJ2-3; cdr3_aa: CASSTRETSGVTDTQYF; cdr3_nt: TGTGCCAGCTCGACACGCGAGACTAGCGGAGTCACAGATACGCAGTATTTT
clone_size: -; v_call: TRBV28; d_call: -; cdr3_length: 14; j_call: TRBJ2-5; cdr3_aa: CASSPGDRGETQYF; cdr3_nt: TGTGCCAGCAGTCCCGGGGACCGGGGAGAGACCCAGTACTTC
clone_size: -; v_call: TRBV5-1; d_call: TRBD2; cdr3_length: 16; j_call: TRBJ2-3; cdr3_aa: CASSAGLAVSTDTQYF; cdr3_nt: TGCGCCAGCAGCGCGGGACTAGCGGTTAGCACAGATACGCAGTATTTT
clone_size: few; v_call: TRBV11-2; d_call: TRBD1; cdr3_length: 15; j_call: TRBJ1-6; cdr3_aa: CASSFAGTDNSPLHF; cdr3_nt: TGTGCCAGCAGCTTCGCCGGGACAGATAATTCACCCCTCCACTTT
clone_size: few; v_call: TRBV4-1; d_call: -; cdr3_length: 15; j_call: TRBJ1-1; cdr3_aa: CASSQGGQLNTEAFF; cdr3_nt: TGCGCCAGCAGCCAGGGTGGACAGTTGAACACTGAAGCTTTCTTT
clone_size: -; v_call: TRBV11-2; d_call: TRBD1; cdr3_length: 15; j_call: TRBJ2-3; cdr3_aa: CASSLQGVSTDTQYF; cdr3_nt: TGTGCCAGCAGCTTACAGGGGGTCTCCACAGATACGCAGTATTTT
clone_size: -; v_call: TRBV18; d_call: -; cdr3_length: 14; j_call: TRBJ1-1; cdr3_aa: CASSSLGMNTEAFF; cdr3_nt: TGTGCCAGCTCATCTTTGGGAATGAACACTGAAGCTTTCTTT
clone_size: -; v_call: TRBV7-2; d_call: -; cdr3_length: 13; j_call: TRBJ1-1; cdr3_aa: CASSKKGDTEAFF; cdr3_nt: TGTGCCAGCAGCAAGAAAGGGGACACTGAAGCTTTCTTT
clone_size: once; v_call: TRBV12-3/TRBV12-4; d_call: -; cdr3_length: 11; j_call: TRBJ2-1; cdr3_aa: CASSLTNEQFF; cdr3_nt: TGTGCCAGCAGTTTGACTAATGAGCAGTTCTTC
clone_size: -; v_call: TRBV7-6; d_call: TRBD1; cdr3_length: 13; j_call: TRBJ2-5; cdr3_aa: CASTLDRGETQYF; cdr3_nt: TGTGCCAGCACCCTCGACAGGGGGGAGACCCAGTACTTC
clone_size: -; v_call: TRBV5-1; d_call: -; cdr3_length: 14; j_call: TRBJ2-1; cdr3_aa: CASSLGRTDNEQFF; cdr3_nt: TGCGCCAGCAGCTTGGGACGGACCGATAATGAGCAGTTCTTC
clone_size: -; v_call: TRBV28; d_call: -; cdr3_length: 16; j_call: TRBJ1-5; cdr3_aa: CASSPQRGAADQPQHF; cdr3_nt: TGTGCCAGCAGTCCCCAGCGGGGGGCGGCGGATCAGCCCCAGCATTTT
clone_size: -; v_call: TRBV20-1; d_call: -; cdr3_length: 15; j_call: TRBJ2-2; cdr3_aa: CSASNPGGYTGELFF; cdr3_nt: TGCAGTGCTAGTAACCCGGGGGGCTACACCGGGGAGCTGTTTTTT
clone_size: -; v_call: TRBV5-1; d_call: -; cdr3_length: 19; j_call: TRBJ2-1; cdr3_aa: CASSLELLDGARSYNEQFF; cdr3_nt: TGCGCCAGCAGCTTGGAACTTTTGGATGGCGCCCGCTCCTACAATGAGCAGTTCTTC
clone_size: -; v_call: TRBV7-9; d_call: -; cdr3_length: 16; j_call: TRBJ1-4; cdr3_aa: CASSLGGWDPNEKLFF; cdr3_nt: TGTGCCAGCAGCTTAGGAGGGTGGGACCCTAATGAAAAACTGTTTTTT
clone_size: -; v_call: TRBV30; d_call: -; cdr3_length: 16; j_call: TRBJ1-2; cdr3_aa: CAWSETEWGTGYGYTF; cdr3_nt: TGTGCCTGGAGTGAAACAGAGTGGGGGACGGGCTATGGCTACACCTTC
clone_size: -; v_call: TRBV14; d_call: TRBD1; cdr3_length: 15; j_call: TRBJ2-7; cdr3_aa: CASSQDLQGSEEQYF; cdr3_nt: TGTGCCAGCAGCCAAGACCTACAGGGGTCGGAGGAGCAGTACTTC
clone_size: -; v_call: TRBV3-1/TRBV3-2; d_call: TRBD2; cdr3_length: 14; j_call: TRBJ2-3; cdr3_aa: CAISSGRAGDTQYF; cdr3_nt: TGTGCCATTTCGAGCGGGAGGGCTGGAGATACGCAGTATTTT